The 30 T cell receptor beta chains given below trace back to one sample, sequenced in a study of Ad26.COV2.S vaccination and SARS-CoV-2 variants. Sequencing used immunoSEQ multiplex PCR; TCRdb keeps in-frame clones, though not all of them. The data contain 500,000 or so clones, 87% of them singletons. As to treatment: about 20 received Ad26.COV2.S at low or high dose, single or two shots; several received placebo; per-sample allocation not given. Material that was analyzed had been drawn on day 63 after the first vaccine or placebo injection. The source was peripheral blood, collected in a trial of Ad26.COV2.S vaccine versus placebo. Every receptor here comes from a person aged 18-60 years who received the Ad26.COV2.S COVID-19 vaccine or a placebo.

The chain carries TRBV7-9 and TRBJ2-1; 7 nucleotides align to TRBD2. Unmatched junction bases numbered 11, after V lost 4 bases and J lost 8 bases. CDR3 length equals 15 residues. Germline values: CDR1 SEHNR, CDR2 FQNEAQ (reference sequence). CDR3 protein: CASSSSGIRSHEQFF. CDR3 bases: TGTGCCAGCAGCTCCAGCGGGATTCGATCCCATGAGCAGTTCTTC.

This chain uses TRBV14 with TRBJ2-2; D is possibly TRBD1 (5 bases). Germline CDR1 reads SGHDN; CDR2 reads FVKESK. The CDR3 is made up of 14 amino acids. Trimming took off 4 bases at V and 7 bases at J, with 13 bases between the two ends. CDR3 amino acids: CASSLAQGIGELFF. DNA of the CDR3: TGTGCCAGCAGCCTGGCCCAGGGCATCGGGGAGCTGTTTTTT.

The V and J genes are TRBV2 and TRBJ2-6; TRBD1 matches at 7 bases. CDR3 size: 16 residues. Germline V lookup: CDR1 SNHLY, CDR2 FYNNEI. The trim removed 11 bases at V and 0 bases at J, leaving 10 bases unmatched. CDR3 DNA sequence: TGTGCCCGCCAACGGGACAGCCGCTCTGGGGCCAACGTCCTGACTTTC. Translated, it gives CARQRDSRSGANVLTF.

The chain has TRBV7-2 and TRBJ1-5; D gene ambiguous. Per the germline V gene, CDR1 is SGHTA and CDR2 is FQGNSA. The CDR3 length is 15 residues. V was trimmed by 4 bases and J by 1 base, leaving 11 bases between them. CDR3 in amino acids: CASSSSLGSNQPQHF. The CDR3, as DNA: TGTGCCAGCAGCTCCTCCCTTGGCAGCAATCAGCCCCAGCATTTT.

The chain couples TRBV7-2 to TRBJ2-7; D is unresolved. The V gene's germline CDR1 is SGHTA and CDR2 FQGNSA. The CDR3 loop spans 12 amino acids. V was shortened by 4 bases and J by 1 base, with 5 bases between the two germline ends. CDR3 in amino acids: CASSWTSYEQYF. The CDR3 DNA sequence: TGTGCCAGCAGCTGGACGTCCTACGAGCAGTACTTC.

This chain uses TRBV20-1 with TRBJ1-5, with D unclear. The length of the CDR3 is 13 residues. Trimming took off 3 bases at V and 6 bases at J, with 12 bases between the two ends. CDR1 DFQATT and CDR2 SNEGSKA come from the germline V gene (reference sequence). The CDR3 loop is CSASGSSSQPQHF. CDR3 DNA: TGCAGTGCTAGTGGGTCCTCGAGTCAGCCCCAGCATTTT.

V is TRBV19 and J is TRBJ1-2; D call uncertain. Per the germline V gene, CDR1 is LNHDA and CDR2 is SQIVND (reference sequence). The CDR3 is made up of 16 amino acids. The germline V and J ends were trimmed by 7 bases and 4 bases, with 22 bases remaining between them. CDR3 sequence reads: CASISSDLYPSYGYTF. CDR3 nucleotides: TGTGCCAGTATTTCGTCCGATTTGTACCCGAGCTATGGCTACACCTTC.

The CDR3 nucleotides read TGCGCCAGCAGCCCAAGACTAGCGGGAGGAGCTAATGAGCAGTTCTTC. The encoded protein is CASSPRLAGGANEQFF. This chain links TRBV5-1 with TRBJ2-1; 13 nucleotides agree with TRBD2. This CDR3 has 16 amino acids. Germline V gene sequence: CDR1 SGHRS, CDR2 YFSETQ. V trimming: 4 bases; J trimming: 7 bases; junction bases outside the gene matches: 8.

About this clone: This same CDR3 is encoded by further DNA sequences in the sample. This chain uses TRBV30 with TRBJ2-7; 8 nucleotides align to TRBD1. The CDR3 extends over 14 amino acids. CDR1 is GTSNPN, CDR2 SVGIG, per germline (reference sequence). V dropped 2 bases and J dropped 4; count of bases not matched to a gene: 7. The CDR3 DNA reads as TGTGCCTGGAGTCTAGGACAGGGTTCATACGAGCAGTACTTC. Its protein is CAWSLGQGSYEQYF.

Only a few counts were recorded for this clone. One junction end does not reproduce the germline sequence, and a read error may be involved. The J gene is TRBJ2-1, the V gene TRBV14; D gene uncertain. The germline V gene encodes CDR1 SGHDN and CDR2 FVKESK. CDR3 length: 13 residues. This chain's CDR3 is CASSQDLVRPALF. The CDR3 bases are TGTGCCAGCAGCCAAGATCTAGTGCGACCAGCTCTCTTC.

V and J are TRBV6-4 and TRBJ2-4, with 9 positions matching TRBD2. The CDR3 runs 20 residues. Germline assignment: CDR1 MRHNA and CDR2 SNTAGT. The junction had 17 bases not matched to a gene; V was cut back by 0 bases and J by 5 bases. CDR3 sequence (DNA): TGTGCCAGCAGTGACTCCGGGGGAAGGCGGGAGGGCCTGGGGGAAAACATTCAGTACTTC. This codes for CASSDSGGRREGLGENIQYF.

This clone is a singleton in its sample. In DNA, the CDR3 is TGCAGCGTTGAAGGGACAGACCCTTACGAGCAGTACTTC. Translating gives CSVEGTDPYEQYF. The V and J genes are TRBV29-1 and TRBJ2-7, with D maybe TRBD1 (6 bases). CDR3 length: 13 residues. Per the germline V gene, CDR1 is SQVTM and CDR2 is ANQGSEA. Trimming removed 1 base from V and 4 bases from J, with 11 bases in between.

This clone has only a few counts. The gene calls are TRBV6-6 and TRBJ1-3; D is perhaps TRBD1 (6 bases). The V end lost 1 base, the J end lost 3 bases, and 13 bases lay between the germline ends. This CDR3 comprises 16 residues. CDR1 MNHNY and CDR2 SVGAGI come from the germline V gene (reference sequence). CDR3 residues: CASSYLEGGIGNTIYF. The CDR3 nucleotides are TGTGCCAGCAGTTACTTGGAGGGGGGGATTGGAAACACCATATATTTT.

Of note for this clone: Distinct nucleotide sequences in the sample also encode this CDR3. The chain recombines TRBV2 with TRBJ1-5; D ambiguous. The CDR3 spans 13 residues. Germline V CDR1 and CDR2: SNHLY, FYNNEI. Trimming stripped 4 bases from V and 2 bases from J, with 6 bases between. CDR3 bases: TGTGCCAGCAGTGGTTGGGGCAATCAGCCCCAGCATTTT. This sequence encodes CASSGWGNQPQHF.

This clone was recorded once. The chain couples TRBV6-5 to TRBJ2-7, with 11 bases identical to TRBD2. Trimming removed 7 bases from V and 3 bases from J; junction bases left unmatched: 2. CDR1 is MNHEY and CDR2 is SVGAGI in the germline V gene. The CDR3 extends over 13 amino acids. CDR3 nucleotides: TGTGCCAGCAAGCTAGCGGGAGGCTACGAGCAGTACTTC. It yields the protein CASKLAGGYEQYF.

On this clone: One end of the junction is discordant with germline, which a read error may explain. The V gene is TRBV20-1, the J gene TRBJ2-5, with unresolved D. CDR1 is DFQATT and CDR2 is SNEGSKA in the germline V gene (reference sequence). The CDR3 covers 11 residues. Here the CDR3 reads CSAVNQQTQYF. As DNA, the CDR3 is TGCAGTGCGGTTAACCAACAGACCCAGTACTTC.

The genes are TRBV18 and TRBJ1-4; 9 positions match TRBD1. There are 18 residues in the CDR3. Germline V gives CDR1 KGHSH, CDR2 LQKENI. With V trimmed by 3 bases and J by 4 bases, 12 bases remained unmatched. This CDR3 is CASSPTLQGQGFNEKLFF. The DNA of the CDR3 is TGTGCCAGCTCACCTACCTTACAGGGACAGGGATTTAATGAAAAACTGTTTTTT. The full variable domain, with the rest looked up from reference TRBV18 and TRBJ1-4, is NAGVMQNPRHLVRRRGQEARLRCSPMKGHSHVYWYRQLPEEGLKFMVYLQKENIIDESGMPKERFSAEFPKEGPSILRIQQVVRGDSAAYFCASSPTLQGQGFNEKLFFGSGTQLSVL.

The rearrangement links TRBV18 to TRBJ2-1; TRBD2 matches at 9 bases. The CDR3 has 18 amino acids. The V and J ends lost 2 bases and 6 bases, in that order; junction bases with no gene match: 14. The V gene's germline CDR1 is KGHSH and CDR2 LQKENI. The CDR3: CASSPSSVAGGVPNEQFF. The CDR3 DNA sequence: TGTGCCAGCTCACCAAGCTCTGTCGCGGGAGGGGTACCCAATGAGCAGTTCTTC.

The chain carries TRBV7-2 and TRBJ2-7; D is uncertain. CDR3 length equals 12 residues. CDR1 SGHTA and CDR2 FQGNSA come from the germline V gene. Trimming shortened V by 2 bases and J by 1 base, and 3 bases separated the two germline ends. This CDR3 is CASSLWSYEQYF. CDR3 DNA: TGTGCCAGCAGCTTATGGTCCTACGAGCAGTACTTC.

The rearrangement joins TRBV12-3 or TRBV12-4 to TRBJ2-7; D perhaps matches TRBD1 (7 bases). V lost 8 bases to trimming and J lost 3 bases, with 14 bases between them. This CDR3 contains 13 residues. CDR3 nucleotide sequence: TGTGCCAGCTCAGGGGGGAAGAGCTACGAGCAGTACTTC. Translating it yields CASSGGKSYEQYF.

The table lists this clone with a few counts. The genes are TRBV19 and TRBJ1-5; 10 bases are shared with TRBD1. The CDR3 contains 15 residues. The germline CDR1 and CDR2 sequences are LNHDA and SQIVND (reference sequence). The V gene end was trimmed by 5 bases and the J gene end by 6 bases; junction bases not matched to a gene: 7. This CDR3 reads CASSLTGGVGQPQHF. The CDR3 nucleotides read TGTGCCAGTAGTTTGACAGGGGGCGTGGGTCAGCCCCAGCATTTT.

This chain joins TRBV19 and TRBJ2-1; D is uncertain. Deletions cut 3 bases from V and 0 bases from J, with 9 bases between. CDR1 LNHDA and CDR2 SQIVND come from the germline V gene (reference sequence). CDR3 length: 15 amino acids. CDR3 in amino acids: CASSIEVSSYNEQFF. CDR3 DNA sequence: TGTGCCAGTAGTATTGAGGTAAGCTCCTACAATGAGCAGTTCTTC. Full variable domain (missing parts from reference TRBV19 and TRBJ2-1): DGGITQSPKYLFRKEGQNVTLSCEQNLNHDAMYWYRQDPGQGLRLIYYSQIVNDFQKGDIAEGYSVSREKKESFPLTVTSAQKNPTAFYLCASSIEVSSYNEQFFGPGTRLTVL.

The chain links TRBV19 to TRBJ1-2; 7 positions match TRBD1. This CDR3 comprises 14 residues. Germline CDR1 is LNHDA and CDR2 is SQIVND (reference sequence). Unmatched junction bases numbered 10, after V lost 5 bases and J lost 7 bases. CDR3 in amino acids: CASSDPGTVAGYTF. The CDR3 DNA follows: TGTGCCAGTAGTGACCCCGGGACAGTTGCTGGCTACACCTTC.

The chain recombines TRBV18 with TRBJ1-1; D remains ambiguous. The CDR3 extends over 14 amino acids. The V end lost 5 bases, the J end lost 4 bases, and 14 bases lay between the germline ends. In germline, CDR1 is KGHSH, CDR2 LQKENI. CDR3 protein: CASSASGWGTEAFF. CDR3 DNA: TGTGCCAGCTCAGCCTCGGGGTGGGGCACTGAAGCTTTCTTT.

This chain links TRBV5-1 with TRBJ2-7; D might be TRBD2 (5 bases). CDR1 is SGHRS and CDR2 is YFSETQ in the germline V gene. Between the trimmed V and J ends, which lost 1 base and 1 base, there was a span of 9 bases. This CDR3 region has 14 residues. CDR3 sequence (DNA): TGCGCCAGCAGCTTGCAACCGGGGTCCTACGAGCAGTACTTC. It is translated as CASSLQPGSYEQYF.

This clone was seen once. The CDR3, as DNA: TGTGCCAGCAGAGGTAGCGGGAGAGGTTCAGATACGCAGTATTTT. It translates to CASRGSGRGSDTQYF. The chain joins TRBV27 to TRBJ2-3, with TRBD2 identical over 9 bases. The trim removed 6 bases at V and 4 bases at J, leaving 8 bases unmatched. The CDR3 covers 15 residues. The germline gives CDR1 MNHEY, CDR2 SMNVEV (reference sequence).

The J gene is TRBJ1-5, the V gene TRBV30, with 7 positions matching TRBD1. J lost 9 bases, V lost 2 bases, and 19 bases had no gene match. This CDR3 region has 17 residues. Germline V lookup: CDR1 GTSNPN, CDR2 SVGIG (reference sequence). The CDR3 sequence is CAWSSGTGQRPGGPQHF. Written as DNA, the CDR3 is TGTGCCTGGAGTTCGGGCACGGGACAGCGTCCTGGGGGGCCCCAGCATTTT.

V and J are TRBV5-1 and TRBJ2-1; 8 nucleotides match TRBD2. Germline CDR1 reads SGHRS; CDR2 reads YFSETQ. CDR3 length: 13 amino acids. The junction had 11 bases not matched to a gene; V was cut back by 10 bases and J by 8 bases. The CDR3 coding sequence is TGCGCCGGATCAGCGGGAGTGGCCGATGAGCAGTTCTTC. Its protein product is CAGSAGVADEQFF. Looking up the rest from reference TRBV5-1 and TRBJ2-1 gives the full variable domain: KAGVTQTPRYLIKTRGQQVTLSCSPISGHRSVSWYQQTPGQGLQFLFEYFSETQRNKGNFPGRFSGRQFSNSRSEMNVSTLELGDSALYLCAGSAGVADEQFFGPGTRLTVL.

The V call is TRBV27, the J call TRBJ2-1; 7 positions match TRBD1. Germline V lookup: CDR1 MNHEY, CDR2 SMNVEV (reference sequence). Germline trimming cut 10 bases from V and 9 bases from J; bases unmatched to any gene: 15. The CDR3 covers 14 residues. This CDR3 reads CATSIQVAGGEQFF. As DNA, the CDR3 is TGTGCCACAAGTATCCAGGTTGCAGGGGGTGAGCAGTTCTTC.

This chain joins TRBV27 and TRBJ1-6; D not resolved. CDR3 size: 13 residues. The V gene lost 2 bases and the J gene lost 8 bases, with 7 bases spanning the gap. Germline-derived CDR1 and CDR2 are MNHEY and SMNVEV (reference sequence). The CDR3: CASSLRTYSPLHF. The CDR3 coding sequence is TGTGCCAGCAGTTTAAGGACCTATTCACCCCTCCACTTT.